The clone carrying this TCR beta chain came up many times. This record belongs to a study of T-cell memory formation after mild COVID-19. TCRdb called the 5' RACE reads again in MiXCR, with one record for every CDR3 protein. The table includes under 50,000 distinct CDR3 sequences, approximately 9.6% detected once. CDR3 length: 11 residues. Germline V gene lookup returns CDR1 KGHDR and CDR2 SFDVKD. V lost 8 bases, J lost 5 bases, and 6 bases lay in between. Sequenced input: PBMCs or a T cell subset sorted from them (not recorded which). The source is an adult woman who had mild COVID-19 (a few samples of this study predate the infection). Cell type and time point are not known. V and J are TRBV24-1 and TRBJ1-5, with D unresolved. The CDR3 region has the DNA TGTGCCACCACCGGGTATCAGCCCCAGCATTTT. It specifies CATTGYQPQHF.